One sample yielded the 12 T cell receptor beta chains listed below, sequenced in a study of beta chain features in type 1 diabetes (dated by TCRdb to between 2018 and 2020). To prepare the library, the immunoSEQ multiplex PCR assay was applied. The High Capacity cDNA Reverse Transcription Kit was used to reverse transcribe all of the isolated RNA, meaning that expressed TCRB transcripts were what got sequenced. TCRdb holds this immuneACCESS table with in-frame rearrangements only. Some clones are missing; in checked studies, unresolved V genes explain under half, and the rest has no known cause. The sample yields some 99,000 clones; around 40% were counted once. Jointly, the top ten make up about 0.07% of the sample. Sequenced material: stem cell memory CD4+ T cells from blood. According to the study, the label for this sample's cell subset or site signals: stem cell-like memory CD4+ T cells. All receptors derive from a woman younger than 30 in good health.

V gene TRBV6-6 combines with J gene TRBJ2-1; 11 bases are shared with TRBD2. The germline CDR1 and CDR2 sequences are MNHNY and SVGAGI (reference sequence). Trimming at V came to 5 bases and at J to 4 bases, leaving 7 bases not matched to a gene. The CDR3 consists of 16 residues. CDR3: CASSLRTSGYYNEQFF. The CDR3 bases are TGTGCCAGCAGTCTCCGGACTAGCGGGTATTACAATGAGCAGTTCTTC.

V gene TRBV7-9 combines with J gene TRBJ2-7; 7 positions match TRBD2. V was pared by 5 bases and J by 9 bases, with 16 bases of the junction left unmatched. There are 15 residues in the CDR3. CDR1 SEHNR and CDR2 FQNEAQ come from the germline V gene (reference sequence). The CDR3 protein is CASSPTAGRSLGQYF. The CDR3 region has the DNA TGTGCCAGCAGCCCAACAGCGGGAAGGAGTTTGGGGCAGTACTTC.

The CDR3 sequence is CASSRVGQYSNQPQHF. CDR3 bases: TGTGCCAGTAGCCGGGTCGGACAGTATAGCAATCAGCCCCAGCATTTT. This rearrangement joins TRBV19 to TRBJ1-5; TRBD1 is a possible D gene (6 bases). From germline, CDR1 is LNHDA and CDR2 SQIVND (reference sequence). V was clipped by 6 bases and J by 0 bases, with 15 bases between them. This CDR3 is built from 16 residues.

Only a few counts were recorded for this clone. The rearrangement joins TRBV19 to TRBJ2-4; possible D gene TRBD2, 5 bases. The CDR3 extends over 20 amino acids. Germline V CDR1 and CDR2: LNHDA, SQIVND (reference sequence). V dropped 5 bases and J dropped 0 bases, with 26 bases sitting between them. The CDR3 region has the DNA TGTGCCAGTAGTTCCCCGCTCAGGTTTTCTAAGACTATAGCCAAAAACATTCAGTACTTC. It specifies CASSSPLRFSKTIAKNIQYF.

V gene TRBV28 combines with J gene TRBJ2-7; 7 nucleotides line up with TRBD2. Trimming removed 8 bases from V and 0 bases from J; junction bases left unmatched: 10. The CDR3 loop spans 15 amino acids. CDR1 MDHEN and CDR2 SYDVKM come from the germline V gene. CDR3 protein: CASDGGTPSSYEQYF. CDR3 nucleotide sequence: TGTGCCAGCGACGGGGGGACCCCGAGCTCCTACGAGCAGTACTTC. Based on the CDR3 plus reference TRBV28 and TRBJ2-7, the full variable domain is DVKVTQSSRYLVKRTGEKVFLECVQDMDHENMFWYRQDPGLGLRLIYFSYDVKMKEKGDIPEGYSVSREKKERFSLILESASTNQTSMYLCASDGGTPSSYEQYFGPGTRLTVT.

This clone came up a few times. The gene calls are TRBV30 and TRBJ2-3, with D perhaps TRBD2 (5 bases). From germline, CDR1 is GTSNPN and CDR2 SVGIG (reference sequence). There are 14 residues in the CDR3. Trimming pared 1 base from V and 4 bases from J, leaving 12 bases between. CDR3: CAWSGGHGPDTQYF. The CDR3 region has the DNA TGTGCCTGGAGTGGAGGGCATGGGCCAGATACGCAGTATTTT.

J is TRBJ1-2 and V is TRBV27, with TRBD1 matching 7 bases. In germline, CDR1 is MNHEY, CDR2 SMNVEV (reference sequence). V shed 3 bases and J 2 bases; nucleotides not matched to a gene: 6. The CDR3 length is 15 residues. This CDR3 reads CASSFQGQLNYGYTF. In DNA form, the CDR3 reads TGTGCCAGCAGTTTTCAGGGACAGCTAAACTATGGCTACACCTTC.

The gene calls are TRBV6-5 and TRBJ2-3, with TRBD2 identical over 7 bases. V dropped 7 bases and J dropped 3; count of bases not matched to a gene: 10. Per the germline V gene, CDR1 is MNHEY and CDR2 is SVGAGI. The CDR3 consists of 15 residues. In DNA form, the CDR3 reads TGTGCCAGCATACGCACCGGGAGGAGTACAGATACGCAGTATTTT. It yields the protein CASIRTGRSTDTQYF.

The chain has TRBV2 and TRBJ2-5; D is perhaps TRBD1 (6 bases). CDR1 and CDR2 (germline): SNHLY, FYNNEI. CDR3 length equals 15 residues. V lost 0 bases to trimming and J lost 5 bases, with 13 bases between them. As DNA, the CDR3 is TGTGCCAGCAGTGAAGCGCTTTCGAGGGGGGAGACCCAGTACTTC. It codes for CASSEALSRGETQYF.

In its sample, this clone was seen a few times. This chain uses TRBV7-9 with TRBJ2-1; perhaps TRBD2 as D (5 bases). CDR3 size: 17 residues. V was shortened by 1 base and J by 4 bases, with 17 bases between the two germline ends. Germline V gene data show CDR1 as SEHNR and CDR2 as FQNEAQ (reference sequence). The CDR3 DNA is TGTGCCAGCAGCTTAGGGGTAGCTTCGACTATATACAATGAGCAGTTCTTC. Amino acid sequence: CASSLGVASTIYNEQFF.

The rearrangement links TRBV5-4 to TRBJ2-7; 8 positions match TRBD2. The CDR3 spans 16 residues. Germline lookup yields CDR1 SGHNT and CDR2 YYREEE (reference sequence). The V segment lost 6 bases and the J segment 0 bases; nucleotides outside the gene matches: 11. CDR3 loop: CASTPAGGLSSYEQYF. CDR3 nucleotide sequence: TGTGCCAGCACCCCCGCGGGGGGATTAAGCTCCTACGAGCAGTACTTC. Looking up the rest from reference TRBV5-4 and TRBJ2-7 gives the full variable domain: ETGVTQSPTHLIKTRGQQVTLRCSSQSGHNTVSWYQQALGQGPQFIFQYYREEENGRGNFPPRFSGLQFPNYSSELNVNALELDDSALYLCASTPAGGLSSYEQYFGPGTRLTVT.

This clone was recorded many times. CDR3: CSVDSSGSWGRYF. The CDR3 DNA sequence: TGCAGCGTTGACTCGAGCGGGAGCTGGGGACGGTACTTC. The chain is built from TRBV29-1 and TRBJ2-7, with 8 bases matching TRBD2. The CDR3 covers 13 residues. With 3 bases clipped from V and 12 bases from J, the junction kept 13 bases outside the gene matches. Germline CDR1 reads SQVTM; CDR2 reads ANQGSEA.